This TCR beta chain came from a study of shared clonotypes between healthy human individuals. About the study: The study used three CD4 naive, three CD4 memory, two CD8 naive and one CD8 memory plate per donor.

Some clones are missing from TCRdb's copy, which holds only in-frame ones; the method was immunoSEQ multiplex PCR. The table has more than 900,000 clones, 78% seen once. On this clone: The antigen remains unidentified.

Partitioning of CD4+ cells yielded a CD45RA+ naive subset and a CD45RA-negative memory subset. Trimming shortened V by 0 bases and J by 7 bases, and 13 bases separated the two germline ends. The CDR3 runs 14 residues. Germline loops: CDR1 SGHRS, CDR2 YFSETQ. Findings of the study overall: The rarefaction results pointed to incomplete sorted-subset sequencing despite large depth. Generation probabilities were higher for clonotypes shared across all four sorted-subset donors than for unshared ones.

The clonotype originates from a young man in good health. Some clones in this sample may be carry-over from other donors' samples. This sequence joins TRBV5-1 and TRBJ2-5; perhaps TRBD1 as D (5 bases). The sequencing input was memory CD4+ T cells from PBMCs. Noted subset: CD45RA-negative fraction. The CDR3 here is CASSLVSVTGTQYF. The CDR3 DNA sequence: TGCGCCAGCAGCTTGGTATCCGTAACAGGGACCCAGTACTTC. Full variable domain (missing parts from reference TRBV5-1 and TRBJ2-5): KAGVTQTPRYLIKTRGQQVTLSCSPISGHRSVSWYQQTPGQGLQFLFEYFSETQRNKGNFPGRFSGRQFSNSRSEMNVSTLELGDSALYLCASSLVSVTGTQYFGPGTRLLVL.